This T cell receptor beta chain was profiled in a study of T-cell memory formation after mild COVID-19. Sample barcodes and UMIs were carried by the TCR alpha and TCR beta cDNA libraries that 5'RACE generated with constant-segment primers. TCRdb used MiXCR to reprocess the 5' RACE reads, holding one entry per CDR3 protein. Among roughly 450,000 distinct CDR3 sequences listed, roughly 20% were seen once. The CDR3 is 17 residues long. Trimming took 0 bases from V and 1 from J; bases not matched to a gene: 7. The germline gives CDR1 SGHDN, CDR2 FVKESK. The TCR comes from an adult woman who had mild COVID-19 (a few samples of this study predate the infection). Cell type and time point are not known. The chain is built from TRBV14 and TRBJ2-3; 7 positions match TRBD1. Sequencing input: PBMCs or a T cell subset sorted from them (not recorded which). The CDR3 DNA follows: TGTGCCAGCAGCCAAGAAGTAGACAGGGCCCGCACAGATACGCAGTATTTT. This gives the protein CASSQEVDRARTDTQYF.